This is a list of T cell receptor beta chains from one sample in a study of type 1 and type 2 diabetes patients. TCRdb ran MiXCR on the multiplex PCR reads and lists one entry per CDR3 protein. Of 270,000 or so distinct CDR3 sequences in the sample, around 47% are singletons; the top ten hold around 15%. Sequenced input: peripheral blood mononuclear cells (PBMCs). All receptors derive from a man between 18 and 29 years old with type 2 diabetes. CDR3s include the opening cysteine and the closing phenylalanine or tryptophan. D genes are given only for firm matches. Rows may omit the clone size; those that give it use once, few, many or a size class.

j_gene,v_gene,abundance,len,d_gene,CDR3aa,CDR3nt
TRBJ2-7,TRBV12-3/TRBV12-4,-,11,-,CASSLSSEQYF,TGTGCCAGCAGTTTAAGCAGCGAGCAGTACTTC
TRBJ2-5,TRBV10-2,once,16,-,CASSEPKTAYQETQYF,TGCGCCAGCAGTGAGCCCAAGACCGCGTACCAAGAGACCCAGTACTTC
TRBJ2-1,TRBV4-2,-,17,-,CASSQYGALASYNEQFF,TGTGCCAGCAGCCAATATGGGGCACTAGCATCCTACAATGAGCAGTTCTTC
TRBJ2-2,TRBV7-8,few,14,-,CASSPGQNTGELFF,TGTGCCAGCAGCCCGGGACAGAACACCGGGGAGCTGTTTTTT
TRBJ1-5,TRBV2,-,16,-,CASEPGEQGRNQPQHF,TGTGCCAGCGAACCGGGGGAACAGGGACGCAATCAGCCCCAGCATTTT
TRBJ2-3,TRBV2,few,19,TRBD2,CASTIKMTSGGAWKDTQYF,TGTGCCAGCACCATTAAAATGACTAGCGGGGGGGCTTGGAAAGATACGCAGTATTTT
TRBJ1-1,TRBV5-1,-,13,-,CASSLIGNTEAFF,TGCGCCAGCAGCTTGATCGGGAACACTGAAGCTTTCTTT
TRBJ1-1,TRBV12-3/TRBV12-4,-,14,TRBD1,CASRGDRGGTEAFF,TGTGCCAGCAGGGGGGACAGGGGGGGCACTGAAGCTTTCTTT
TRBJ1-1,TRBV2,-,13,-,CASSSTVATEAFF,TGTGCCAGCAGTTCCACTGTAGCCACTGAAGCTTTCTTT
TRBJ2-5,TRBV18,-,14,-,CASSPGQLQETQYF,TGTGCCAGCTCACCAGGCCAGCTACAAGAGACCCAGTACTTC
TRBJ2-5,TRBV13,-,15,-,CASSFDPRILETQYF,TGTGCCAGCAGTTTCGACCCAAGGATCCTCGAGACCCAGTACTTC
TRBJ2-7,TRBV29-1,few,11,-,CSVEEAYEQYF,TGCAGCGTTGAGGAGGCCTACGAGCAGTACTTC
TRBJ2-2,TRBV2,-,14,-,CASKGSANTGELFF,TGTGCCAGCAAGGGCTCGGCGAACACCGGGGAGCTGTTTTTT
TRBJ2-3,TRBV24-1,-,18,-,CATSDPRPGLSLTDTQYF,TGTGCCACCAGTGATCCTCGTCCGGGCCTATCCCTCACAGATACGCAGTATTTT
TRBJ2-7,TRBV7-3,-,14,-,CASSLLGTPYEQYF,TGTGCCAGCAGCTTACTAGGGACCCCCTACGAGCAGTACTTC
TRBJ2-6,TRBV7-2,many,14,-,CASSSGEGANVLTF,TGTGCCAGCAGCTCAGGGGAAGGGGCCAACGTCCTGACTTTC
TRBJ2-7,TRBV27,-,14,-,CASSPGPNAYEQYF,TGCGCCAGCAGTCCCGGGCCGAACGCCTACGAGCAGTACTTC
TRBJ1-2,TRBV19,-,13,TRBD1,CASSIRTGGGYTF,TGTGCCAGTAGTATAAGGACAGGGGGTGGCTACACCTTC
TRBJ1-2,TRBV3-1,-,14,-,CASSQESGSGGYTF,TGTGCCAGCAGCCAAGAGTCGGGATCGGGGGGCTACACCTTC
TRBJ2-3,TRBV11-3,few,13,-,CASSLDAADTQYF,TGTGCCAGCTCGCTAGATGCTGCAGATACGCAGTATTTT
TRBJ2-7,TRBV15,many,14,-,CATSRGTGTYEQYF,TGTGCCACCAGCAGAGGAACAGGAACCTACGAGCAGTACTTC
TRBJ2-1,TRBV12-3/TRBV12-4,few,14,-,CASRGTYLYNEQFF,TGTGCCAGCAGAGGGACATACCTTTACAATGAGCAGTTCTTC
TRBJ2-7,TRBV20-1,-,14,TRBD1,CSARGPGQGNEQYF,TGCAGTGCTAGAGGACCGGGACAGGGGAACGAGCAGTACTTC
TRBJ2-2,TRBV30,-,15,-,CAWSPLVYGTGELFF,TGTGCCTGGAGTCCGTTGGTATATGGCACCGGGGAGCTGTTTTTT
TRBJ2-5,TRBV12-3/TRBV12-4,many,11,-,CASSHQETQYF,TGTGCCAGCAGCCACCAAGAGACCCAGTACTTC
TRBJ1-4,TRBV4-3,-,14,-,CASSQPTGRRKLFF,TGCGCCAGCAGCCAACCGACAGGACGCAGGAAACTGTTTTTT
TRBJ2-7,TRBV10-3,many,16,TRBD2,CAISGGGTSGDYEQYF,TGTGCCATCAGTGGGGGGGGCACTAGCGGGGACTACGAGCAGTACTTC
TRBJ1-1,TRBV5-6,few,16,-,CASSGWTATLNTEAFF,TGTGCCAGCAGCGGTTGGACAGCGACGTTAAACACTGAAGCTTTCTTT
TRBJ2-7,TRBV27,few,15,-,CASSPTGTSYYEQYF,TGTGCCAGCAGTCCCACCGGGACATCTTATTACGAGCAGTACTTC
TRBJ2-3,TRBV2,few,15,TRBD2,CASSHSGASTDTQYF,TGTGCCAGCAGCCATAGCGGGGCGAGCACAGATACGCAGTATTTT
TRBJ2-7,TRBV20-1,-,14,-,CSAPPRGLSYEQYF,TGCAGTGCGCCCCCTCGGGGGCTCTCCTACGAGCAGTACTTC
TRBJ1-2,TRBV6-1,few,13,-,CASSEGTGRGYTF,TGTGCCAGCAGTGAAGGTACAGGCAGAGGCTACACCTTC
TRBJ1-5,TRBV7-2,-,15,-,CASSGNGGVNQPQHF,TGTGCCAGCAGCGGTAACGGTGGGGTGAATCAGCCCCAGCATTTT
TRBJ2-7,TRBV20-1,few,14,-,CSALPGTASWEQYF,TGCAGTGCTTTACCAGGGACCGCGTCGTGGGAGCAGTACTTC
TRBJ1-2,TRBV24-1,-,13,-,CATSAGTSYGYTF,TGTGCCACCAGTGCCGGGACCTCCTATGGCTACACCTTC
TRBJ2-6,TRBV5-1,-,15,-,CASSIAASGANVLTF,TGTGCCAGTAGTATCGCGGCGTCTGGGGCCAACGTCCTGACTTTC
TRBJ1-1,TRBV2,-,16,TRBD1,CASSEDRGRGNTEAFF,TGTGCCAGCAGTGAAGACAGGGGGCGCGGGAACACTGAAGCTTTCTTT
TRBJ1-2,TRBV3-1,few,14,-,CASSQDTYSHGYTF,TGTGCCAGCAGCCAGGACACTTACTCCCATGGCTACACCTTC
TRBJ1-1,TRBV7-9,few,12,-,CASSSTGTEAFF,TGTGCCAGCAGCTCGACAGGCACTGAAGCTTTCTTT
TRBJ2-7,TRBV5-1,-,14,-,CASSLEVQSYEQYF,TGCGCCAGCAGCCTAGAGGTTCAATCTTACGAGCAGTACTTC
TRBJ1-6,TRBV30,few,19,TRBD1,CAWSPPVANQGAKNSPLHF,TGTGCCTGGAGTCCCCCTGTGGCCAACCAGGGGGCCAAAAATTCACCCCTCCACTTT
TRBJ2-7,TRBV2,few,16,TRBD2,CASSDNSLAGFYEQYF,TGTGCCAGCAGTGATAACAGCCTAGCGGGGTTCTACGAGCAGTACTTC
TRBJ1-2,TRBV7-8,-,14,TRBD1,CASSPSTGGIVYTF,TGTGCCAGCAGCCCGTCCACAGGGGGCATTGTCTACACCTTC
TRBJ2-7,TRBV7-3,-,13,TRBD2,CAWSVAGGDEQYF,TGTGCCTGGAGTGTTGCGGGAGGGGACGAGCAGTACTTC
TRBJ1-5,TRBV7-8,-,14,-,CASSSGRNNQPQHF,TGTGCCAGCAGCTCAGGACGGAACAATCAGCCCCAGCATTTT
TRBJ2-1,TRBV28,-,16,-,CASSNPGLKMGGEQFF,TGTGCCAGCAGCAATCCGGGCCTAAAAATGGGCGGTGAGCAGTTCTTC
TRBJ2-7,TRBV30,-,14,TRBD2,CAWTGGGLMDEQYF,TGTGCCTGGACGGGGGGGGGATTGATGGACGAGCAGTACTTC
TRBJ1-4,TRBV15,many,15,TRBD1,CATSGQGGGGEKLFF,TGTGCCACCAGCGGACAGGGTGGGGGTGGAGAAAAACTGTTTTTT
TRBJ2-7,TRBV7-2,few,13,-,CASSLAGRSEQYF,TGTGCCAGCAGCTTAGCGGGACGCAGCGAGCAGTACTTC
TRBJ2-3,TRBV10-1,-,15,TRBD2,CASRTLAGGIDTQYF,TGTGCCAGCAGGACCTTAGCGGGGGGGATAGATACGCAGTATTTT
TRBJ2-3,TRBV19,-,15,TRBD2,CASQGLAGSTDTQYF,TGTGCCAGTCAAGGCCTAGCGGGCAGCACAGATACGCAGTATTTT
TRBJ1-6,TRBV6-1,-,12,-,CASNHITPSLHF,TGTGCCAGCAATCACATAACCCCATCCCTCCACTTT
TRBJ2-7,TRBV7-9,-,12,-,CASSWTRGEQYF,TGTGCCAGCAGCTGGACCCGCGGCGAGCAGTACTTC
TRBJ2-5,TRBV2,-,13,-,CASSLDGQETQYF,TGTGCCAGCAGCTTAGATGGGCAAGAGACCCAGTACTTC
TRBJ2-6,TRBV7-2,-,18,TRBD2,CASSLRTSGLSGANVLTF,TGTGCCAGCAGCTTGAGGACTAGCGGCCTCTCTGGGGCCAACGTCCTGACTTTC
TRBJ2-1,TRBV15,-,15,TRBD2,CATSRVASGDNEQFF,TGTGCCACCAGCAGAGTCGCTAGCGGGGACAATGAGCAGTTCTTC